These 25 T cell receptor beta chains came from one sample sequenced in a study of naive and memory T cell subsets. Two oligonucleotides, mixed equimolar, formed the beta constant-region primer covering TRBC1 and TRBC2. TCRdb recomputed calls from the UMI-ligation and nested PCR reads with MiXCR, one row per CDR3 protein. The data show 120,000 to 150,000 distinct CDR3 sequences, around 15% seen once. Sequenced material: naive CD4+ T cells from blood. These TCRs come from a human donor in good health.

This clonotype was observed a few times. The chain combines TRBV19 with TRBJ1-1, with 7 bases fitting TRBD1. There are 13 residues in the CDR3. V lost 4 bases and J lost 6; bases outside the gene matches: 5. Germline values: CDR1 LNHDA, CDR2 SQIVND (reference sequence). This chain's CDR3 is CASSRTGRAEAFF. The CDR3 coding sequence is TGTGCCAGTAGTAGGACAGGCAGGGCTGAAGCTTTCTTT.

The chain employs TRBV12-3 or TRBV12-4 and TRBJ1-5; D remains unclear. CDR3 length: 14 residues. V was shortened by 3 bases and J by 3 bases, with 9 bases between the two germline ends. The CDR3 sequence: CASSFGSSNQPQHF. CDR3 coding DNA: TGTGCCAGCAGTTTTGGCTCGTCCAATCAGCCCCAGCATTTT.

V gene TRBV12-3 or TRBV12-4 combines with J gene TRBJ2-2; D is ambiguous. Trimming shortened V by 6 bases and J by 0 bases, and 14 bases separated the two germline ends. The CDR3 contains 16 residues. The CDR3 loop is CASRPAHAPNTGELFF. As DNA, the CDR3 is TGTGCCAGCAGGCCGGCGCACGCGCCGAACACCGGGGAGCTGTTTTTT.

This clonotype was seen a few times. V gene TRBV12-3 or TRBV12-4 combines with J gene TRBJ2-5, with D possibly being TRBD1 (6 bases). Trimming took off 5 bases at V and 4 bases at J, with 14 bases between the two ends. The CDR3 spans 14 residues. The CDR3 loop is CASSLQGIRETQYF. The CDR3 DNA is TGTGCCAGCAGTCTTCAGGGGATAAGAGAGACCCAGTACTTC.

This clonotype was counted between two and nine times. This chain links TRBV29-1 with TRBJ1-1; the D is unclear. This CDR3 is 12 amino acids long. Germline CDR1 SQVTM, CDR2 ANQGSEA. The V end was cut by 0 bases, the J end by 6 bases, with 8 bases between. The CDR3 spells CSVEDAGPEAFF. The CDR3 DNA reads as TGCAGCGTTGAAGATGCAGGCCCTGAAGCTTTCTTT. The whole variable domain, filled in from reference TRBV29-1 and TRBJ1-1, reads SAVISQKPSRDICQRGTSLTIQCQVDSQVTMMFWYRQQPGQSLTLIATANQGSEATYESGFVIDKFPISRPNLTFSTLTVSNMSPEDSSIYLCSVEDAGPEAFFGQGTRLTVV.

This clonotype appeared a few times. This chain connects TRBV2 to TRBJ1-1, with unresolved D. The V end was cut by 7 bases, the J end by 4 bases, with 16 bases between. Per the germline V gene, CDR1 is SNHLY and CDR2 is FYNNEI. CDR3 size: 14 residues. CDR3 DNA: TGTGCCAGCATGTTTCGGGGAATAAGCACTGAAGCTTTCTTT. Translated, it gives CASMFRGISTEAFF.

V and J are TRBV14 and TRBJ2-3, with D possibly being TRBD2 (5 bases). The length of the CDR3 is 14 residues. In germline, CDR1 is SGHDN, CDR2 FVKESK. The V end lost 0 bases, the J end lost 8 bases, and 12 bases lay between the germline ends. The CDR3 DNA sequence: TGTGCCAGCAGCCAAGATAATATCCGGGGTACGCAGTATTTT. It specifies CASSQDNIRGTQYF. The variable domain in full, with the rest retrieved from reference TRBV14 and TRBJ2-3, is EAGVTQFPSHSVIEKGQTVTLRCDPISGHDNLYWYRRVMGKEIKFLLHFVKESKQDESGMPNNRFLAERTGGTYSTLKVQPAELEDSGVYFCASSQDNIRGTQYFGPGTRLTVL.

This clonotype has ten or more counts. This chain joins TRBV7-9 and TRBJ2-1, with 11 bases fitting TRBD2. The CDR3 is made up of 15 amino acids. Germline-derived CDR1 and CDR2 are SEHNR and FQNEAQ (reference sequence). The junction had 0 bases not matched to a gene; V was cut back by 1 base and J by 4 bases. The CDR3 region is CASSLGLAGYNEQFF. CDR3 DNA sequence: TGTGCCAGCAGCTTAGGACTAGCGGGGTACAATGAGCAGTTCTTC.

The rearrangement joins TRBV4-1 to TRBJ1-1; 7 bases fit TRBD1. V lost 0 bases, J lost 4 bases, and 8 bases stayed unmatched. The CDR3 covers 16 residues. The germline gives CDR1 MGHRA, CDR2 YSYEKL. CDR3 loop: CASSQEMRGRGTEAFF. As DNA, the CDR3 is TGCGCCAGCAGCCAAGAGATGAGGGGGCGCGGCACTGAAGCTTTCTTT.

The rearrangement links TRBV29-1 to TRBJ2-7; no reliable D call. V dropped 4 bases and J dropped 2 bases, with 12 bases sitting between them. Germline CDR1 and CDR2: SQVTM and ANQGSEA. The CDR3 loop spans 13 amino acids. The CDR3 reads CSVAKRQTYEQYF. The CDR3 region has the DNA TGCAGCGTTGCCAAGCGTCAGACCTACGAGCAGTACTTC.

This clonotype was seen a few times. The rearrangement uses TRBV5-1 and TRBJ2-3; 7 nucleotides line up with TRBD2. Germline CDR1 and CDR2: SGHRS and YFSETQ. After removal of 4 bases from V and 0 bases from J, the junction contained 8 bases not matched to a gene. The CDR3 spans 16 residues. The CDR3 spells CASSLIAGSSTDTQYF. For the CDR3, the DNA is TGCGCCAGCAGCCTTATAGCGGGTTCTAGCACAGATACGCAGTATTTT.

This chain connects TRBV20-1 to TRBJ2-5; D is unresolved. The CDR3 spans 14 residues. Germline CDR1 and CDR2: DFQATT and SNEGSKA (reference sequence). Trimming took off 0 bases at V and 6 bases at J, with 14 bases between the two ends. DNA of the CDR3: TGCAGTGCTAGAGATCCTACCGGGTCCCAGACCCAGTACTTC. Translating gives CSARDPTGSQTQYF.

In this sample, this clonotype turned up many times. This chain connects TRBV5-1 to TRBJ2-3; D unresolved. Germline V lookup: CDR1 SGHRS, CDR2 YFSETQ. The V gene lost 1 base and the J gene lost 1 base, with 7 bases spanning the gap. This CDR3 is built from 14 residues. Here the CDR3 reads CASSLWLGTDTQYF. In DNA, the CDR3 is TGCGCCAGCAGCTTGTGGCTAGGCACAGATACGCAGTATTTT.

This clonotype was observed many times. The genes are TRBV5-1 and TRBJ2-7, with D perhaps being TRBD1 or TRBD2 (6 bases each). Germline V gene sequence: CDR1 SGHRS, CDR2 YFSETQ. V was pared by 4 bases and J by 1 base, with 15 bases between. The CDR3 covers 15 residues. Here the CDR3 DNA reads TGCGCCAGCAGCCCGAGACGGGGGACATCCTACGAGCAGTACTTC. Its translation: CASSPRRGTSYEQYF.

Only a few counts were recorded for this clonotype. The chain joins TRBV4-1 to TRBJ2-3; TRBD2 matches 8 bases. Germline-derived CDR1 and CDR2 are MGHRA and YSYEKL. The CDR3 loop spans 15 amino acids. The ends lost 4 bases at V and 4 bases at J; junction bases unmatched: 7. The CDR3 nucleotides read TGCGCCAGCAGCCGCGGACTAGCCGAATCAGATACGCAGTATTTT. Translation: CASSRGLAESDTQYF.

This sequence joins TRBV2 and TRBJ2-7; TRBD2 agrees at 13 bases. This CDR3 is 16 amino acids long. The germline V gene has CDR1 SNHLY and CDR2 FYNNEI. V dropped 5 bases and J dropped 4; count of bases not matched to a gene: 8. The DNA for the CDR3 is TGTGCCAGCAGTACCTTGCGACTAGCGGGAGGTTACGAGCAGTACTTC. It encodes CASSTLRLAGGYEQYF.

The chain combines TRBV20-1 with TRBJ1-1; the D gene is possibly TRBD1 (5 bases). Germline-derived CDR1 and CDR2 are DFQATT and SNEGSKA (reference sequence). V was pared by 0 bases and J by 3 bases, with 11 bases between. The CDR3 extends over 14 amino acids. Here the CDR3 DNA reads TGCAGTGCTAGAGAACCAGGGCCCTACACTGAAGCTTTCTTT. Protein product: CSAREPGPYTEAFF.

This clonotype was observed a handful of times. In nucleotides, the CDR3 is TGTGCCAGCTCACCACGCGGGACAGGGCCGGGGACAGATACGCAGTATTTT. This encodes CASSPRGTGPGTDTQYF. V usage is TRBV18 and J usage is TRBJ2-3; TRBD1 matches 9 bases. The CDR3 loop spans 17 amino acids. The germline V gene encodes CDR1 KGHSH and CDR2 LQKENI. Losses at the gene ends were 1 base for V and 3 bases for J; bases not matched to a gene: 8.

This clonotype has just a few counts. The chain has TRBV19 and TRBJ2-7; 7 bases are shared with TRBD1. CDR1 LNHDA and CDR2 SQIVND come from the germline V gene (reference sequence). V shed 3 bases and J 3 bases; nucleotides not matched to a gene: 2. The CDR3 contains 13 residues. The CDR3 nucleotides read TGTGCCAGTAGTATGGGACAGAGCTACGAGCAGTACTTC. The encoded protein is CASSMGQSYEQYF.

There are a few counts of this clonotype. The chain combines TRBV3-1 with TRBJ1-1, with D hard to call. With 2 bases removed from V and 3 bases from J, the gap between germline ends came to 10 bases. The CDR3 is made up of 14 amino acids. Germline V gene data show CDR1 as LGHDT and CDR2 as YNNKEL (reference sequence). DNA for the CDR3: TGTGCCAGCAGCCAACTCCCCGGGTACACTGAAGCTTTCTTT. It specifies CASSQLPGYTEAFF.

The J gene is TRBJ2-2, the V gene TRBV4-1, with D uncertain. Germline V gene lookup returns CDR1 MGHRA and CDR2 YSYEKL. With 4 bases removed from V and 5 bases from J, the gap between germline ends came to 11 bases. The CDR3 loop spans 14 amino acids. CDR3 protein: CASSRAERTGELFF. CDR3 DNA sequence: TGCGCCAGCAGCCGGGCAGAAAGGACCGGGGAGCTGTTTTTT.

J is TRBJ2-3 and V is TRBV7-2; TRBD2 might be the D (6 bases). Germline assignment: CDR1 SGHTA and CDR2 FQGNSA. This CDR3 has 14 residues. The ends were cut back, 3 bases at V and 2 bases at J, with 9 bases in the middle. Here the CDR3 reads CASSFASVTDTQYF. CDR3 sequence (DNA): TGTGCCAGCAGCTTCGCTAGCGTCACAGATACGCAGTATTTT.

This clonotype was counted a few times. V is TRBV3-1 and J is TRBJ2-1, with TRBD2 matching over 8 bases. The junction had 4 bases not matched to a gene; V was cut back by 6 bases and J by 0 bases. The CDR3 loop spans 15 amino acids. CDR1 and CDR2 (germline): LGHDT, YNNKEL (reference sequence). The CDR3 bases are TGTGCCAGCAGGTCAAGCGGGAGCTCCTACAATGAGCAGTTCTTC. Its protein product is CASRSSGSSYNEQFF.

This clonotype was seen only a few times. J is TRBJ1-5 and V is TRBV2; D is unclear. V dropped 4 bases and J dropped 5 bases, with 12 bases sitting between them. The CDR3 runs 14 residues. Per the germline V gene, CDR1 is SNHLY and CDR2 is FYNNEI. CDR3 sequence (DNA): TGTGCCAGCAGTGCCGAGGAGGTCTATCAGCCCCAGCATTTT. As protein: CASSAEEVYQPQHF.

J is TRBJ2-5 and V is TRBV29-1; a possible D gene is TRBD2 (5 bases). This CDR3 has 12 residues. V was trimmed by 4 bases and J by 3 bases, leaving 9 bases between them. Germline assignment: CDR1 SQVTM and CDR2 ANQGSEA. This CDR3 is CSVGWREETQYF. The CDR3 nucleotides read TGCAGCGTTGGTTGGCGGGAAGAGACCCAGTACTTC. The full variable domain, with the rest looked up from reference TRBV29-1 and TRBJ2-5, is SAVISQKPSRDICQRGTSLTIQCQVDSQVTMMFWYRQQPGQSLTLIATANQGSEATYESGFVIDKFPISRPNLTFSTLTVSNMSPEDSSIYLCSVGWREETQYFGPGTRLLVL.